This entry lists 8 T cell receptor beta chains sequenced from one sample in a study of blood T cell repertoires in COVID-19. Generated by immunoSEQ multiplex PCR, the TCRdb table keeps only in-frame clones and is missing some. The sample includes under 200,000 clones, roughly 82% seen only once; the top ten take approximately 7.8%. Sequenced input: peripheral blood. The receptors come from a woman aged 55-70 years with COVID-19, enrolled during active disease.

CDR3 region: CASSSRWTVMNTEAFF. The CDR3 DNA sequence: TGTGCCAGCAGCTCCCGTTGGACAGTAATGAACACTGAAGCTTTCTTT. This chain uses TRBV7-2 with TRBJ1-1; TRBD1 is a possible D gene (6 bases). The CDR3 contains 16 residues. Deletions cut 4 bases from V and 0 bases from J, with 15 bases between. Germline lookup yields CDR1 SGHTA and CDR2 FQGNSA.

This CDR3 is CASSLGNSFPGELFF. In DNA, the CDR3 is TGTGCCAGCAGCTTAGGCAACTCCTTCCCCGGGGAGCTGTTTTTT. The chain is built from TRBV11-1 and TRBJ2-2; D uncertain. The CDR3 runs 15 residues. Trimming took 1 base from V and 6 from J, leaving 12 bases between them. Germline V gene data show CDR1 as SGHAT and CDR2 as FQDESV (reference sequence).

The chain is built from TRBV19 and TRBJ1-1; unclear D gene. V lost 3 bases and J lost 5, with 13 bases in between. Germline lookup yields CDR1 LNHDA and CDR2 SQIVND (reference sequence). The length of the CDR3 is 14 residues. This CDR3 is CASSISPQRTEAFF. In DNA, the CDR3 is TGTGCCAGTAGTATTTCCCCACAGAGAACTGAAGCTTTCTTT.

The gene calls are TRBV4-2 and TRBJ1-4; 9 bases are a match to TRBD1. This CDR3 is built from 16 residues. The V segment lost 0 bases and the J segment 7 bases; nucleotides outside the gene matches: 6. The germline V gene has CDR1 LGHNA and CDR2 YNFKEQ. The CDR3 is CASSQEGGQGFEKLFF. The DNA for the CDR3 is TGTGCCAGCAGCCAAGAGGGGGGACAGGGTTTTGAAAAACTGTTTTTT.

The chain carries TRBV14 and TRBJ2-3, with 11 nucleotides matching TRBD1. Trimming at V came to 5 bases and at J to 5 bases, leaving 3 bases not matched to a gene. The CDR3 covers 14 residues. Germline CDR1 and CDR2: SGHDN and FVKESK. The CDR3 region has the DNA TGTGCCAGCAGCATCGGGACAGGGGGAGATACGCAGTATTTT. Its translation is CASSIGTGGDTQYF.

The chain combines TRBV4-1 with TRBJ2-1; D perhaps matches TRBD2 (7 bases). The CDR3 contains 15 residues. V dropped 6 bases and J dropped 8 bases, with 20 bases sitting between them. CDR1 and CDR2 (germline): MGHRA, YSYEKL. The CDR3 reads CASRSRGGGRDEQFF. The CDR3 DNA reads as TGCGCCAGCAGATCAAGGGGAGGGGGTAGGGATGAGCAGTTCTTC.

The CDR3 DNA reads TGTGCCAGCAAGAGAAGCGGGAACACAGATACGCAGTATTTT. Residues: CASKRSGNTDTQYF. The chain recombines TRBV27 with TRBJ2-3, with 7 bases that match TRBD2. This CDR3 has 14 residues. CDR1 MNHEY and CDR2 SMNVEV come from the germline V gene (reference sequence). V was pared by 7 bases and J by 2 bases, with 6 bases of the junction left unmatched.

Here the CDR3 DNA reads TGTGCCAGCAGTGATTATGGGAGGGGCCTTAACACCGGGGAGCTGTTTTTT. Translated, it gives CASSDYGRGLNTGELFF. V and J are TRBV6-1 and TRBJ2-2, with 7 bases fitting TRBD2. V was pared by 3 bases and J by 2 bases, with 9 bases of the junction left unmatched. The CDR3 spans 17 residues. Germline loops: CDR1 MNHNS, CDR2 SASEGT.